This note documents a single TCR beta chain sequence. Its cognate antigen is unknown. Assay used: immunoSEQ multiplex PCR; TCRdb lists only in-frame clones, some missing. The table lists around 140,000 clones, roughly 83% of them singletons. This sample stems from a study of radiation and T cells in renal cell carcinoma. Study outcomes and limitations: In blood, top tumor clones expanded by 2 weeks, shrinking by 4.

This sample's time point: baseline pretreatment blood. Specified treatment: 15 Gy SBRT to primary tumor, nephrectomy 4 weeks later. The tumor was a clear cell renal cell carcinoma. Trimming took 2 bases from V and 1 from J, leaving 8 bases between them. The CDR3 spans 14 residues. Germline CDR1 is MNHEY and CDR2 is SVGAGI. The TCR comes from a woman aged 45-60 years with renal cell carcinoma. The V and J genes are TRBV6-5 and TRBJ1-1; a weak D match, TRBD1 (6 bases). The material was blood, obtained from a patient whose treatment included radiotherapy and nephrectomy. DNA for the CDR3: TGTGCCAGCAGTTACGGGACAAGGAACACTGAAGCTTTCTTT. Translation: CASSYGTRNTEAFF.